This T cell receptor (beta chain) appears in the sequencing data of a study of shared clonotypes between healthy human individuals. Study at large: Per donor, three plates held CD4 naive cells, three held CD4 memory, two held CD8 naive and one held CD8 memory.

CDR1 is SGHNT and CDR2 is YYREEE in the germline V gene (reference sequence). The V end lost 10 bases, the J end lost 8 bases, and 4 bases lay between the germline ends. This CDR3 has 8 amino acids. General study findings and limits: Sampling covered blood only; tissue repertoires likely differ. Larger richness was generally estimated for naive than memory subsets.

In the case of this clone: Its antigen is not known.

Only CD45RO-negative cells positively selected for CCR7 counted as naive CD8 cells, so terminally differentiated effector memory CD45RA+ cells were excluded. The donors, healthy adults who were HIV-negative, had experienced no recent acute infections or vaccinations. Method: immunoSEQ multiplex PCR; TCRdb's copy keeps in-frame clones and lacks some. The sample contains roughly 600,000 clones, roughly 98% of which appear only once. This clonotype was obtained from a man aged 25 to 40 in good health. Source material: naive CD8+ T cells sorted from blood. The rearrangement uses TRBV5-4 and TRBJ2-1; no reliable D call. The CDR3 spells CAQDEQFF. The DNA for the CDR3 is TGTGCCCAGGATGAGCAGTTCTTC.